Below, 13 T cell receptor beta chains from the same sample are listed, as sequenced in a study of T-cell memory formation after mild COVID-19. In TCRdb, the 5' RACE reads were re-called with MiXCR into one record per CDR3 protein. Of 250,000 to 350,000 distinct CDR3 sequences listed, about a sixth are singletons. The sample comprised PBMCs or a T cell subset sorted from them (not recorded which). All receptors come from a man between 18 and 29 years old who had mild COVID-19 (a few samples of this study predate the infection). Cell type and time point are not known.

The chain combines TRBV11-2 with TRBJ1-6; D gene uncertain. Trimming cost V 0 bases and J 3 bases, with 3 bases left between them. CDR1 is SGHAT and CDR2 is FQNNGV in the germline V gene. This CDR3 contains 14 residues. In DNA form, the CDR3 reads TGTGCCAGCAGCTTAGAACTCTATAATTCACCCCTCCACTTT. Translated: CASSLELYNSPLHF. The full variable domain, rest sourced from reference TRBV11-2 and TRBJ1-6, is EAGVAQSPRYKIIEKRQSVAFWCNPISGHATLYWYQQILGQGPKLLIQFQNNGVVDDSQLPKDRFSAERLKGVDSTLKIQPAKLEDSAVYLCASSLELYNSPLHFGNGTRLTVT.

This rearrangement joins TRBV7-9 to TRBJ2-7, with D hard to call. The CDR3 contains 12 residues. Germline V CDR1 and CDR2: SEHNR, FQNEAQ (reference sequence). The V and J ends lost 4 bases and 2 bases respectively, with 6 bases between them. The CDR3 is CASSSPPYEQYV. The CDR3, as DNA: TGTGCCAGCAGCTCTCCCCCCTACGAGCAGTACGTC.

This chain uses TRBV7-2 with TRBJ2-7, with unresolved D. V gave up 5 bases and J gave up 0 bases, with 14 bases separating them. Germline V CDR1 and CDR2: SGHTA, FQGNSA. CDR3 length: 15 residues. The CDR3 bases are TGTGCCAGCAGCCCCGTGCCATCTTTCTCCTACGAGCAGTACTTC. Protein product: CASSPVPSFSYEQYF.

The chain uses TRBV6-2 or TRBV6-3 and TRBJ2-3, with 8 positions matching TRBD2. The germline V gene has CDR1 MNHEY and CDR2 SVGEGT. This CDR3 is 13 amino acids long. With 10 bases clipped from V and 1 base from J, the junction kept 4 bases outside the gene matches. The CDR3 here is CATALAGTDTQYF. The CDR3 nucleotides are TGTGCCACCGCACTAGCGGGCACAGATACGCAGTATTTT.

This clonotype showed up just a few times. The chain recombines TRBV7-2 with TRBJ2-7, with 7 nucleotides matching TRBD2. The CDR3 is 16 residues long. CDR1 is SGHTA, CDR2 FQGNSA, per germline. The junction had 8 bases not matched to a gene; V was cut back by 1 base and J by 2 bases. Written as DNA, the CDR3 is TGTGCCAGCAGCTTAGACGGGGGGACGACAACCTACGAGCAGTACGTC. Translating it yields CASSLDGGTTTYEQYV.

V gene TRBV5-1 combines with J gene TRBJ2-3, with 10 bases that match TRBD2. Germline CDR1 and CDR2: SGHRS and YFSETQ. J gave up 3 bases and V 0 bases, and 7 bases lay outside the gene matches. There are 17 residues in the CDR3. The CDR3 sequence: CASSLAPSGGLTDTQYF. CDR3 coding DNA: TGCGCCAGCAGCTTGGCCCCTAGCGGGGGTTTGACAGATACGCAGTATTTT. Combining the CDR3 with reference TRBV5-1 and TRBJ2-3 gives the whole variable domain KAGVTQTPRYLIKTRGQQVTLSCSPISGHRSVSWYQQTPGQGLQFLFEYFSETQRNKGNFPGRFSGRQFSNSRSEMNVSTLELGDSALYLCASSLAPSGGLTDTQYFGPGTRLTVL.

This clonotype was seen more than once but under ten times. The chain carries TRBV7-9 and TRBJ2-2; D remains unclear. CDR3 size: 15 residues. The germline CDR1 and CDR2 sequences are SEHNR and FQNEAQ (reference sequence). V was shortened by 2 bases and J by 4 bases, with 11 bases between the two germline ends. The DNA for the CDR3 is TGTGCCAGCAGCTTATCCCTCGGCAGCACCGGGGAGCTGTTTTTT. Its translation is CASSLSLGSTGELFF.

The sample holds a few counts of this clonotype. The chain couples TRBV20-1 to TRBJ2-7, with 7 bases matching TRBD1. Germline lookup yields CDR1 DFQATT and CDR2 SNEGSKA (reference sequence). Trimming removed 6 bases from V and 4 bases from J; junction bases left unmatched: 12. CDR3 length equals 14 residues. This CDR3 is CSAKSQGNKYEQYF. CDR3 coding DNA: TGCAGTGCGAAATCACAGGGGAATAAGTACGAGCAGTACTTC.

This chain joins TRBV6-2 or TRBV6-3 and TRBJ2-5; D is possibly TRBD1 (5 bases). The CDR3 loop spans 13 amino acids. The V gene's germline CDR1 is MNHEY and CDR2 SVGEGT. Trimming shortened V by 6 bases and J by 1 base, and 9 bases separated the two germline ends. CDR3 sequence reads: CASRPDSQETQYF. CDR3 DNA: TGTGCCAGCAGACCCGACAGCCAAGAGACCCAGTACTTC.

This clonotype was observed a few times. The rearrangement links TRBV10-3 to TRBJ2-7; D is perhaps TRBD1 (5 bases). The CDR3 covers 11 residues. Germline V gives CDR1 ENHRY, CDR2 SYGVKD. Trimming pared 7 bases from V and 2 bases from J, leaving 6 bases between. The CDR3 region has the DNA TGTGCCATCATGGACACCTACGAGCAGTACTTC. This translates into CAIMDTYEQYF.

The chain carries TRBV6-2 or TRBV6-3 and TRBJ2-5; a possible D gene is TRBD2 (5 bases). Germline CDR1 MNHEY, CDR2 SVGEGT. This CDR3 has 13 amino acids. V gave up 0 bases and J gave up 4 bases, with 6 bases separating them. CDR3: CASSYSRAETQYF. CDR3 nucleotides: TGTGCCAGCAGTTACTCGAGGGCAGAGACCCAGTACTTC.

This clonotype was found a few times. The chain is built from TRBV28 and TRBJ2-4, with 9 nucleotides matching TRBD1. The trim removed 5 bases at V and 14 bases at J, leaving 7 bases unmatched. Per germline, CDR1 MDHEN and CDR2 SYDVKM. This CDR3 is 12 amino acids long. The CDR3 bases are TGTGCCAGCAGTGTTGACAGGGGGGATAAGTACTTC. Translating gives CASSVDRGDKYF.

This clonotype was detected only a few times. The chain has TRBV7-9 and TRBJ2-3, with a tentative D call TRBD2 (6 bases). Germline V CDR1 and CDR2: SEHNR, FQNEAQ (reference sequence). This CDR3 is built from 14 residues. Trimming cost V 5 bases and J 4 bases, with 13 bases left between them. DNA of the CDR3: TGTGCCAGCAGCATCACGACTAGGCCAGATACGCAGTATTTT. Residues: CASSITTRPDTQYF.